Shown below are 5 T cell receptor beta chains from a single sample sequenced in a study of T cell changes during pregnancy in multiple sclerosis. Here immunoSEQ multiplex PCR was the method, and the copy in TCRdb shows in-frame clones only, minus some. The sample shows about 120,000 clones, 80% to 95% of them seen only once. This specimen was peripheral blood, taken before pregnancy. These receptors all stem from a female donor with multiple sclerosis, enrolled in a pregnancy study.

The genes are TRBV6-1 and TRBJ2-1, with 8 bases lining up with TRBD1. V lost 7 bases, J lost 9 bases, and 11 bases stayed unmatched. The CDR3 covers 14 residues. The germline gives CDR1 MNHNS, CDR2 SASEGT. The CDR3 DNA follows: TGTGCCAGCACCAACGGACAGGGAAGGGGTGAGCAGTTCTTC. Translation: CASTNGQGRGEQFF.

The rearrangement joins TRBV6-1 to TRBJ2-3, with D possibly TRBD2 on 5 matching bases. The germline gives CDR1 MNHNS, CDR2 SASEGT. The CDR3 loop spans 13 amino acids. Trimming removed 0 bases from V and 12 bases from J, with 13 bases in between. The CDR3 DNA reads TGTGCCAGCAGTGAAGCGGTAGGAGGCCGACAGTATTTT. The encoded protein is CASSEAVGGRQYF.

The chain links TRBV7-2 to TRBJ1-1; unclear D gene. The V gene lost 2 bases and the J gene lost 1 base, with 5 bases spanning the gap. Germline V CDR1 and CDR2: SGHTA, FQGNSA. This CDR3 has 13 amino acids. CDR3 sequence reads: CASSLSRNTEAFF. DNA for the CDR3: TGTGCCAGCAGCTTATCCCGGAACACTGAAGCTTTCTTT.

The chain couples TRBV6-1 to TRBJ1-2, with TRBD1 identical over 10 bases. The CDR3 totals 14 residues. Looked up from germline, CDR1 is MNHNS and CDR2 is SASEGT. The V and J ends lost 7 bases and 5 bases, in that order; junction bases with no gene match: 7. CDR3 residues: CASTAPGQGYGYTF. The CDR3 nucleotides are TGTGCCAGCACCGCACCGGGACAGGGGTATGGCTACACCTTC.

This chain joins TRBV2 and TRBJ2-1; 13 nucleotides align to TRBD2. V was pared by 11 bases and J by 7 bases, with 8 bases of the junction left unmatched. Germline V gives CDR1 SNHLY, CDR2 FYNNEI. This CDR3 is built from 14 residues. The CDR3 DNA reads TGTGCCGACAGGACTAGCGGGAGACTAAATGAGCAGTTCTTC. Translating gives CADRTSGRLNEQFF.